This entry lists 20 T cell receptor beta chains sequenced from one sample in a study of blood T cell repertoires in COVID-19. Libraries were prepared by immunoSEQ multiplex PCR; TCRdb keeps only in-frame clonotypes and omits some of them. The sample lists 150,000 to 200,000 clones, 70% to 90% seen once, with 3% to 3.5% in the top ten. The specimen was peripheral blood. Every receptor here comes from a man aged 55-75 years with acute or convalescent COVID-19.

Concerning this clone: This specimen includes other DNA sequences encoding the same CDR3. The CDR3 spells CASSYSTNQPQHF. For the CDR3, the DNA is TGTGCCAGCAGTTACTCGACTAATCAGCCCCAGCATTTT. The rearrangement links TRBV6-5 to TRBJ1-5; D unclear. The CDR3 is made up of 13 amino acids. In germline, CDR1 is MNHEY, CDR2 SVGAGI. V was clipped by 0 bases and J by 4 bases, with 4 bases between them.

This chain uses TRBV28 with TRBJ2-3; TRBD1 agrees at 11 bases. Germline CDR1 is MDHEN and CDR2 is SYDVKM. Germline trimming cut 5 bases from V and 1 base from J; bases unmatched to any gene: 2. The CDR3 is made up of 15 amino acids. The CDR3 protein is CASSPGQGGTDTQYF. CDR3 coding DNA: TGTGCCAGCAGTCCGGGACAGGGGGGCACAGATACGCAGTATTTT. The full variable domain, with the rest looked up from reference TRBV28 and TRBJ2-3, is DVKVTQSSRYLVKRTGEKVFLECVQDMDHENMFWYRQDPGLGLRLIYFSYDVKMKEKGDIPEGYSVSREKKERFSLILESASTNQTSMYLCASSPGQGGTDTQYFGPGTRLTVL.

The rearrangement joins TRBV7-9 to TRBJ2-7; 9 nucleotides line up with TRBD1. This CDR3 region has 14 residues. Germline CDR1 is SEHNR and CDR2 is FQNEAQ (reference sequence). With V trimmed by 2 bases and J by 7 bases, 6 bases remained unmatched. The CDR3 bases are TGTGCCAGCAGCTTACGGGACAGGGCGATTGAGCAGTACTTC. This encodes CASSLRDRAIEQYF.

J is TRBJ2-1 and V is TRBV3-1 (or the pseudogene TRBV3-2), with TRBD2 matching 11 bases. Trimming took 3 bases from V and 12 from J; bases not matched to a gene: 10. From germline, CDR1 is LGHDT and CDR2 YNNKEL (reference sequence). This CDR3 contains 15 residues. CDR3 nucleotides: TGTGCCAGCAGCCACGGGCTAGCGGGAGGATACCGGCAGTTCTTC. Protein sequence: CASSHGLAGGYRQFF.

The gene calls are TRBV18 and TRBJ2-7; D uncertain. V shed 3 bases and J shed 3 bases, with 9 bases lying between them. In germline, CDR1 is KGHSH, CDR2 LQKENI. This CDR3 is 13 amino acids long. CDR3 loop: CASSPEQNYEQYF. The CDR3 DNA is TGTGCCAGCTCACCGGAGCAGAACTACGAGCAGTACTTC.

A few counts support this clone. The chain recombines TRBV2 with TRBJ1-5, with 10 bases that match TRBD1. V shed 4 bases and J 6 bases; nucleotides not matched to a gene: 6. Germline CDR1 is SNHLY and CDR2 is FYNNEI. This CDR3 comprises 15 residues. CDR3 in DNA: TGTGCCAGCAGTGCCGGGACAGGGGACGCTCAGCCCCAGCATTTT. The encoded protein is CASSAGTGDAQPQHF.

This rearrangement joins TRBV19 to TRBJ1-5; 7 bases are a match to TRBD1. The CDR3 runs to 15 residues. The junction had 9 bases not matched to a gene; V was cut back by 4 bases and J by 6 bases. The germline gives CDR1 LNHDA, CDR2 SQIVND (reference sequence). The chain's CDR3 is CASSKDWDSSQPQHF. The CDR3, as DNA: TGTGCCAGTAGTAAAGATTGGGACAGTTCTCAGCCCCAGCATTTT.

The chain carries TRBV15 and TRBJ1-5; D perhaps matches TRBD1 (6 bases). Trimming took off 0 bases at V and 7 bases at J, with 16 bases between the two ends. The CDR3 extends over 16 amino acids. Per the germline V gene, CDR1 is LNHNV and CDR2 is YYDKDF (reference sequence). CDR3 in DNA: TGTGCCACCAGCAGAGATCCGACAGGATGGTTCCAGCCCCAGCATTTT. Residues: CATSRDPTGWFQPQHF. Combining the CDR3 with reference TRBV15 and TRBJ1-5 gives the whole variable domain DAMVIQNPRYQVTQFGKPVTLSCSQTLNHNVMYWYQQKSSQAPKLLFHYYDKDFNNEADTPDNFQSRRPNTSFCFLDIRSPGLGDTAMYLCATSRDPTGWFQPQHFGDGTRLSIL.

The rearrangement uses TRBV4-2 and TRBJ2-3; 7 nucleotides match TRBD2. Germline V gene lookup returns CDR1 LGHNA and CDR2 YNFKEQ. The CDR3 runs to 16 residues. With V trimmed by 2 bases and J by 6 bases, 11 bases remained unmatched. The CDR3, as DNA: TGTGCCAGCAGCCAACAAAGTGCTGCGACTAGCGATACGCAGTATTTT. It codes for CASSQQSAATSDTQYF.

CDR3 nucleotides: TGCGCCAGCAGCTCCGGACCGCCCAGCAGGGATGAGCAGTTCTTC. Translation gives CASSSGPPSRDEQFF. The chain employs TRBV5-1 and TRBJ2-1, with D possibly TRBD1 on 5 matching bases. The CDR3 contains 15 residues. V gave up 3 bases and J gave up 8 bases, with 18 bases separating them. CDR1 is SGHRS and CDR2 is YFSETQ in the germline V gene. The whole variable domain, remainder taken from reference TRBV5-1 and TRBJ2-1, is KAGVTQTPRYLIKTRGQQVTLSCSPISGHRSVSWYQQTPGQGLQFLFEYFSETQRNKGNFPGRFSGRQFSNSRSEMNVSTLELGDSALYLCASSSGPPSRDEQFFGPGTRLTVL.

J is TRBJ1-5 and V is TRBV12-3 or TRBV12-4; D remains ambiguous. V lost 6 bases to trimming and J lost 7 bases, with 13 bases between them. This CDR3 comprises 13 residues. The CDR3 reads CASRGEGEQPQHF. CDR3 nucleotides: TGTGCCAGCAGGGGAGAGGGAGAGCAGCCCCAGCATTTT.

The V and J genes are TRBV2 and TRBJ2-7, with 10 bases matching TRBD2. The V and J ends lost 2 bases and 0 bases, in that order; junction bases with no gene match: 7. The CDR3 contains 17 residues. CDR1 is SNHLY and CDR2 is FYNNEI in the germline V gene. CDR3 DNA: TGTGCCAGCAGTGAAAGGCTAGCGGGAGCCAACTCCTACGAGCAGTACTTC. Residues: CASSERLAGANSYEQYF.

This clone has only one observation. The genes are TRBV12-5 and TRBJ1-4; 8 bases are shared with TRBD1. The V and J ends lost 1 base and 5 bases, in that order; junction bases with no gene match: 6. CDR1 and CDR2 (germline): LGHNT, FRNRAP. This CDR3 has 16 amino acids. DNA for the CDR3: TGTGCTAGTGGTTTGGGCCAGGGGGCTCGGAATGAAAAACTGTTTTTT. As protein: CASGLGQGARNEKLFF.

This chain connects TRBV7-9 to TRBJ1-1; no clear D. V lost 0 bases and J lost 1, with 6 bases in between. The CDR3 is made up of 14 amino acids. CDR1 is SEHNR, CDR2 FQNEAQ, per germline (reference sequence). The CDR3 protein is CASSLAIQNTEAFF. In DNA form, the CDR3 reads TGTGCCAGCAGCTTAGCCATACAGAACACTGAAGCTTTCTTT.

V gene TRBV11-3 combines with J gene TRBJ2-3; D is undetermined. CDR3 size: 12 residues. Trimming took off 3 bases at V and 5 bases at J, with 6 bases between the two ends. Germline CDR1 is SGHNT and CDR2 is YENEEA. The CDR3 loop reads CASSFGGDTQYF. The CDR3 DNA reads as TGTGCCAGCAGCTTCGGTGGAGATACGCAGTATTTT.

The V and J genes are TRBV5-4 and TRBJ2-3; 9 nucleotides agree with TRBD1. From germline, CDR1 is SGHNT and CDR2 YYREEE (reference sequence). The trim removed 2 bases at V and 13 bases at J, leaving 14 bases unmatched. The CDR3 is 15 residues long. CDR3 sequence: CASSFGDRAGPREYF. The CDR3 DNA follows: TGTGCCAGCAGCTTCGGGGACAGGGCGGGTCCCCGGGAGTATTTT.

The chain uses TRBV6-2 or TRBV6-3 and TRBJ2-1; TRBD2 is a possible D gene (5 bases). Between the trimmed V and J ends, which lost 4 bases and 0 bases, there was a span of 13 bases. This CDR3 has 16 amino acids. Germline-derived CDR1 and CDR2 are MNHEY and SVGEGT. In nucleotides, the CDR3 is TGTGCCAGCAGTTCTAGCATAAGTCCCTCCTACAATGAGCAGTTCTTC. Translation gives CASSSSISPSYNEQFF.

CDR3 bases: TGTGCCAGCAGCTTGACGGGGAACGAGCAGTACTTC. This encodes CASSLTGNEQYF. The chain couples TRBV5-8 to TRBJ2-7; a weak D match, TRBD2 (5 bases). This CDR3 comprises 12 residues. V lost 1 base and J 5 bases, leaving 7 bases between the germline ends. Germline-derived CDR1 and CDR2 are SGHTS and YDEGEE.

The chain has TRBV6-5 and TRBJ2-7; possible D gene TRBD1, 6 bases. The CDR3 is 14 amino acids. V was trimmed by 6 bases and J by 5 bases, leaving 17 bases between them. The germline CDR1 and CDR2 sequences are MNHEY and SVGAGI. CDR3 bases: TGTGCCAGCAGAATCTTTACAGGGCGGAACGAGCAGTACTTC. Its translation is CASRIFTGRNEQYF.

In its sample, this clone was seen once. The V and J genes are TRBV5-5 and TRBJ1-2; D is unclear. The CDR3 is made up of 13 amino acids. Germline-derived CDR1 and CDR2 are SGHKS and YYEKEE (reference sequence). Trimming removed 6 bases from V and 1 base from J, with 10 bases in between. CDR3 sequence: CASTTGFNYGYTF. In DNA, the CDR3 is TGTGCCAGCACGACGGGATTTAACTATGGCTACACCTTC.